The T cell receptor (beta chain) described here comes from a study of blood T cell repertoires in COVID-19. The authors' processing: For nucleated cells, counts were estimated from reference gene primer amplification. Generated by immunoSEQ multiplex PCR, the TCRdb table keeps only in-frame clones and is missing some. V, J and clone size were drawn from that table, and D and trimming were deduced from the DNA. The sample has 250,000 to 300,000 clones, over 65% seen once. The receptor was isolated from a man aged 60 to 75 who had recovered from COVID-19. Sample: peripheral blood.

The CDR3 here is CACSQDRYTIYF. The CDR3 DNA reads as TGTGCCTGTTCACAGGACAGGTACACCATATATTTT. The V call is TRBV30, the J call TRBJ1-3, with 7 bases fitting TRBD1. The CDR3 contains 12 residues. Germline V gene data show CDR1 as GTSNPN and CDR2 as SVGIG (reference sequence). Trimming took 6 bases from V and 8 from J; bases not matched to a gene: 7.